These T cell receptor beta chains were read from a single sample in a study of shared T cell receptors in the human thymus. TCRdb keeps only in-frame clones here, not all; method: immunoSEQ multiplex PCR. In the table there are about 730,000 clones, roughly 88% of which are singletons. The sample also formed part of further work on human thymus T cells.

The sequenced material came from thymocytes. Receptors originate from a girl in the first two years of life with a congenital heart defect. Both conserved end residues are part of each CDR3. The D gene is left open where the match is weak. The size field is filled for only some rows; it gives once, few, many or a size class.

V	D	size	length	J	DNA	CDR3
TRBV19	NA	few	17	TRBJ1-1	TGTGCCAGTAGTATAGATTGGGTAGGGGCGATGAACACTGAAGCTTTCTTT	CASSIDWVGAMNTEAFF
TRBV7-9	NA	once	13	TRBJ2-2	TGTGCCAGCAGCTTAGCCCTGACCGGGGAGCTGTTTTTT	CASSLALTGELFF
TRBV6-6	TRBD1	once	13	TRBJ1-2	TGTGCCAGCAGAAACAGGGGTCCCATGGGCTACACCTTC	CASRNRGPMGYTF
TRBV19	TRBD1	once	14	TRBJ2-5	TGTGCCAGTAGTGTCGACAGGGGCCAAGAGACCCAGTACTTC	CASSVDRGQETQYF
TRBV9	TRBD1	few	17	TRBJ1-2	TGTGCCAGCAGCGTAGGGGACAGGGATCGGGCTAACTATGGCTACACCTTC	CASSVGDRDRANYGYTF
TRBV2	NA	NA	14	TRBJ1-1	TGTGCCAGCACGGAGCAAGCCCCGAAGACTGAAGCTTTCTTT	CASTEQAPKTEAFF
TRBV10-3	NA	NA	12	TRBJ1-1	TGTGCCACCGGGGAGGGGGGTACCGAAGCTTTCTTT	CATGEGGTEAFF
TRBV27	TRBD1	NA	16	TRBJ1-4	TGTGCCAGCAGTTTATTCTCAGGGGGCCTTAATGAAAAACTGTTTTTT	CASSLFSGGLNEKLFF
TRBV9	TRBD1	NA	17	TRBJ2-5	TGTGCCAGCAGCGTCAAAAAAGGGACAGGGGGACAAGAGACCCAGTACTTC	CASSVKKGTGGQETQYF
TRBV28	TRBD1	NA	17	TRBJ2-7	TGTGCCAGCAGCCCAATCCGGGACAGGGGTAGACTCTACGAGCAGTACTTC	CASSPIRDRGRLYEQYF
TRBV5-1	TRBD1	few	17	TRBJ1-2	TGCGCCAGCAGCTTGCACTCCGGGACAGGGCTTAACTATGGCTACACCTTC	CASSLHSGTGLNYGYTF
TRBV6-6	NA	NA	16	TRBJ1-5	TGTGCCAGCAGCTTGGACGCAGGGGCGGTGAATCAGCCCCAGCATTTT	CASSLDAGAVNQPQHF
TRBV4-1	NA	NA	20	TRBJ1-1	TGCGCCAGCAGCCAGATCCTACGGGGAGGGCAGGAGGAGGGGAACACTGAAGCTTTCTTT	CASSQILRGGQEEGNTEAFF
TRBV4-1	NA	NA	16	TRBJ2-3	TGCGCCAGCAGCCAAGACCTAGGACAGAGCACAGATACGCAGTATTTT	CASSQDLGQSTDTQYF
TRBV4-3	TRBD1	NA	15	TRBJ2-7	TGCGCCAGCAGCCAAGGGGACAGGGCAACCTACGAGCAGTACTTC	CASSQGDRATYEQYF
TRBV30	TRBD1	once	17	TRBJ2-7	TGTGCCTGGAGAGACCGGACTAGGGACAGGGACCACTACGAGCAGTACTTC	CAWRDRTRDRDHYEQYF
TRBV6-1	NA	NA	13	TRBJ1-2	NA	CASEVGQGARNTF
TRBV27	TRBD1	few	18	TRBJ1-2	TGTGCCAGCAGTCTAACCGACCCGACAGGGGGGTATGACTATGGCTACACCTTC	CASSLTDPTGGYDYGYTF
TRBV6-5	NA	NA	14	TRBJ1-1	TGTGCCAGCACCCTTAACGGAGAAAACACTGAAGCTTTCTTT	CASTLNGENTEAFF
TRBV5-1	TRBD1	NA	20	TRBJ1-4	TGCGCCAGCAGCTTGGAATTACCGTCCCGGGACAGGGGACCTAATGAAAAACTGTTTTTT	CASSLELPSRDRGPNEKLFF
TRBV6-5	NA	few	14	TRBJ1-1	TGTGCCAGCAGCCCCATGCGGGTGAACACTGAAGCTTTCTTT	CASSPMRVNTEAFF
TRBV5-1	NA	NA	18	TRBJ1-1	TGCGCCAGCAGCTTGGGCAGGCCAAGCCCTACGCGGAACACTGAAGCTTTCTTT	CASSLGRPSPTRNTEAFF
TRBV5-1	NA	NA	14	TRBJ1-1	TGCGCCAGCAGCTTGGCGGGGGGGAACACTGAAGCTTTCTTT	CASSLAGGNTEAFF
TRBV2	TRBD1	NA	17	TRBJ1-6	TGTGCCAGCAAGGGGGACAGGACGAGCTCCTATAATTCACCCCTCCACTTT	CASKGDRTSSYNSPLHF
TRBV28	NA	NA	16	TRBJ1-6	TGTGCCAGCAGTCCCCGACTGCACTCCTATAATTCACCCCTCCACTTT	CASSPRLHSYNSPLHF
TRBV5-1	NA	NA	18	TRBJ1-1	TGCGCCAGCAGCTTTAGGACAGAGAAGGTTGCTTTGAACACTGAAGCTTTCTTT	CASSFRTEKVALNTEAFF
TRBV30	NA	NA	14	TRBJ2-2	TGTGCCTGGAGCAGACTCCCTACCACCGGGGAGCTGTTTTTT	CAWSRLPTTGELFF
TRBV29-1	NA	NA	15	TRBJ2-3	TGCAGCGTGGATGAGCACAGCAAGTCAGGGGATACGCAGTATTTT	CSVDEHSKSGDTQYF
TRBV30	NA	NA	15	TRBJ2-3	TGTGCCTGGAGTACCGGGACCCGAATCGGGGGTACGCAGTATTTT	CAWSTGTRIGGTQYF
TRBV7-7	NA	NA	18	TRBJ2-5	TGTGCCAGCAGCTTAGGCCGAACCGGGACAAAAAACCAAGAGACCCAGTACTTC	CASSLGRTGTKNQETQYF
TRBV21-1	NA	once	17	TRBJ1-5	TGTGCCAGCAGCACCAACAGGGGGCTCGATAGCAATCAGCCCCAGCATTTT	CASSTNRGLDSNQPQHF
TRBV5-1	NA	NA	14	TRBJ2-2	TGCGCCAGCAGCCCCCGGTCTAGCACCGGGGAGCTGTTTTTT	CASSPRSSTGELFF
TRBV29-1	NA	few	15	TRBJ1-4	TGCAGCGTTGCTACATTTCGGGGAACCCTCGAAAAACTGTTTTTT	CSVATFRGTLEKLFF
TRBV7-9	NA	NA	15	TRBJ1-1	TGTGCCAGCAGCTTAGGGACAATCGTAGACACTGAAGCTTTCTTT	CASSLGTIVDTEAFF
TRBV19	TRBD2	NA	14	TRBJ2-3	TGTGCCAGCTATAGCGGGGGGAGCACAGATACGCAGTATTTT	CASYSGGSTDTQYF
TRBV4-2	NA	NA	15	TRBJ1-2	TGTGCCAGCAGCCAAGATGCCGCCGTAGACTATGGCTACACCTTC	CASSQDAAVDYGYTF
TRBV5-4	TRBD2	NA	16	TRBJ2-3	TGTGCCAGCAGCTTGGCGCCGGGGGGGGGCGTAGATACGCAGTATTTT	CASSLAPGGGVDTQYF
TRBV15	TRBD1	NA	15	TRBJ2-7	TGTGCCACCAGCGCATTGGGACAGGGGGCGGGAGAGCAGTACTTC	CATSALGQGAGEQYF
TRBV28	TRBD2	NA	16	TRBJ2-1	TGTGCCAGCAGTCCTCTGACTAGCGGGGCCCAAATTGAGCAGTTCTTC	CASSPLTSGAQIEQFF
TRBV19	TRBD1	once	20	TRBJ2-6	TGTGCCAGTAGTATTGTAGGCGAGAAGGGGGCGGCTTCTGGGGCCAACGTCCTGACTTTC	CASSIVGEKGAASGANVLTF
TRBV29-1	TRBD1	NA	13	TRBJ2-2	TGCAGCGTCGATGACAGGGGAGGCGGGGAGCTGTTTTTT	CSVDDRGGGELFF
TRBV4-3	NA	NA	15	TRBJ1-2	TGCGCCAGCAGCCCCCTACAGGGATCGGCTCGTGGCTACACCTTC	CASSPLQGSARGYTF
TRBV19	NA	NA	14	TRBJ1-5	TGTGCCAGTAGTATAAAGGGGCTCAATCAGCCCCAGCATTTT	CASSIKGLNQPQHF
TRBV27	TRBD1	NA	17	TRBJ2-2	TGTGCCAGCAGTTCCCGGGACAGGGGGCGCCTCACCGGGGAGCTGTTTTTT	CASSSRDRGRLTGELFF
TRBV30	TRBD2	NA	13	TRBJ2-7	TGTGCCGCAGAGGGACTAGCGATCCACGAGCAGTACTTC	CAAEGLAIHEQYF
TRBV5-5	NA	NA	15	TRBJ1-3	TGTGCCAGCAGCTCCAAGCATACCTCTGGAAACACCATATATTTT	CASSSKHTSGNTIYF
TRBV9	NA	few	15	TRBJ2-1	TGTGCCAGCTCGGGAGATCAGGGTTCGGGCAATGAGCAGTTCTTC	CASSGDQGSGNEQFF
TRBV19	TRBD1	NA	17	TRBJ1-1	TGTGCCAGTAGCGACCCGGTCGTGACAGGGGGGCACACTGAAGCTTTCTTT	CASSDPVVTGGHTEAFF
TRBV10-3	TRBD1	NA	14	TRBJ1-4	TGTGCCATCAGTGGACAGGGGGCGGACTCAAAACTGTTTTTT	CAISGQGADSKLFF
TRBV19	NA	NA	14	TRBJ1-2	TGTGCCAGCACTCGCCTGGGGGGGTCGAAGGGCTACACCTTC	CASTRLGGSKGYTF
TRBV10-2	NA	NA	15	TRBJ2-5	TGCGCCAGCAGTGAAAGGACAGCACCGATGGAGACCCAGTACTTC	CASSERTAPMETQYF
TRBV2	TRBD1	once	16	TRBJ2-6	TGTGCCACAAGGGACAGCTACTACTCTGGGGCCAACGTCCTGACTTTC	CATRDSYYSGANVLTF
TRBV5-1	NA	once	11	TRBJ1-1	TGCGCCAGCACCCGTCAGGGTGCGACTTTCTTT	CASTRQGATFF
TRBV10-2	NA	NA	16	TRBJ1-2	TGCGCCAGCAGTGAAGGCGGTGCCAGCTTTTTCTATGGCTACACCTTC	CASSEGGASFFYGYTF
TRBV19	NA	NA	16	TRBJ1-2	TGTGCCAGTAGTATCCCGGCGGTTTCGGGGGGTAGCGGCTACACCTTC	CASSIPAVSGGSGYTF
TRBV7-9	NA	NA	15	TRBJ2-5	TGTGCCAGCAGCTTAGAACGACTAGAGGAGGAGACCCAGTACTTC	CASSLERLEEETQYF
TRBV20-1	NA	NA	10	TRBJ2-1	TGCAGTGCGCAGAACAATGAGCAGTTCTTC	CSAQNNEQFF
TRBV4-3	NA	few	15	TRBJ1-1	TGCGCCAGCAGCCAAGCACATCAGGATAACACTGAAGCTTTCTTT	CASSQAHQDNTEAFF
TRBV27	NA	NA	14	TRBJ1-1	TGTGCCAGCAGTTCATCCAGGGTCGGGACTGAAGCTTTCTTT	CASSSSRVGTEAFF